Each of the 27 T cell receptor beta chains below was sequenced from the same sample in a study of T cell repertoires in cytomegalovirus infection. No cognate antigen is known for these TCRs. Via MiXCR, TCRdb re-called the reads, giving one row per CDR3 protein. The sample lists 570,000 or so distinct CDR3 sequences; 40% were seen once. Specimen: cultured PBMCs, collected from culture after CMV antigen stimulation. The receptor source for this set is a human donor in good health (CMV status not recorded). Some clones in this sample may be carry-over from other donors' samples.

There are a few counts of this clonotype. The chain couples TRBV7-2 to TRBJ2-5; D may be TRBD1 or TRBD2 (6 bases each). The germline gives CDR1 SGHTA, CDR2 FQGNSA. V gave up 4 bases and J gave up 5 bases, with 20 bases separating them. CDR3 size: 16 residues. The CDR3 DNA follows: TGTGCCAGCAGCTCTAGGTGGGGGCGCGGGGTGGAGACCCAGTACTTC. Translating it yields CASSSRWGRGVETQYF.

This rearrangement joins TRBV10-3 to TRBJ2-3; D unresolved. Trimming took 0 bases from V and 0 from J, leaving 4 bases between them. CDR1 and CDR2 (germline): ENHRY, SYGVKD. This CDR3 has 14 amino acids. Here the CDR3 DNA reads TGTGCCATCAGTGAGTCGGTTAGCACAGATACGCAGTATTTT. Its translation is CAISESVSTDTQYF.

As for this clonotype: The CDR3 does not close with the conserved phenylalanine or tryptophan, likely indicating a read error. This chain links TRBV12-3 or TRBV12-4 with TRBJ2-4; 9 bases align to TRBD2. Trimming took 8 bases from V and 7 from J; bases not matched to a gene: 9. There are 14 residues in the CDR3. CDR3 in amino acids: CASGGGGEANIQYI. The CDR3, as DNA: TGTGCCAGCGGGGGCGGGGGGGAGGCGAACATTCAGTACATC.

The chain combines TRBV27 with TRBJ2-2; 10 positions match TRBD1. Unmatched junction bases numbered 6, after V lost 3 bases and J lost 5 bases. The length of the CDR3 is 16 residues. Germline lookup yields CDR1 MNHEY and CDR2 SMNVEV (reference sequence). Written as DNA, the CDR3 is TGTGCCAGCAGTTTTTGGGACAGGGGTGATACCGGGGAGCTGTTTTTT. Residues: CASSFWDRGDTGELFF.

This clonotype was counted a single time. The chain uses TRBV2 and TRBJ1-1, with D hard to call. Germline V gene data show CDR1 as SNHLY and CDR2 as FYNNEI. The V and J ends lost 5 bases and 4 bases respectively, with 11 bases between them. This CDR3 contains 13 residues. CDR3 residues: CASSSTHSTEAFF. In nucleotides, the CDR3 is TGTGCCAGCAGTTCAACCCACAGCACTGAAGCTTTCTTT.

The V call is TRBV5-4, the J call TRBJ2-5, with 7 positions matching TRBD2. The trim removed 3 bases at V and 5 bases at J, leaving 10 bases unmatched. Per the germline V gene, CDR1 is SGHNT and CDR2 is YYREEE (reference sequence). The CDR3 is 15 amino acids. In DNA form, the CDR3 reads TGTGCCAGCAGCTCCGGACTAGAGGGCGGGGAGACCCAGTACTTC. The encoded protein is CASSSGLEGGETQYF.

The chain recombines TRBV5-1 with TRBJ1-1; D is possibly TRBD1 (5 bases). Germline lookup yields CDR1 SGHRS and CDR2 YFSETQ. The CDR3 has 18 residues. The V end lost 1 base, the J end lost 4 bases, and 23 bases lay between the germline ends. CDR3 nucleotides: TGCGCCAGCAGCTTGCATCTGGTCAGTGGGGACGGGACCACTGAAGCTTTCTTT. Translation gives CASSLHLVSGDGTTEAFF. Full variable domain (rest looked up from reference TRBV5-1 and TRBJ1-1): KAGVTQTPRYLIKTRGQQVTLSCSPISGHRSVSWYQQTPGQGLQFLFEYFSETQRNKGNFPGRFSGRQFSNSRSEMNVSTLELGDSALYLCASSLHLVSGDGTTEAFFGQGTRLTVV.

V and J are TRBV12-3 or TRBV12-4 and TRBJ2-5; D may be TRBD1 or TRBD2 (5 bases each). CDR3 length: 16 amino acids. V was pared by 6 bases and J by 7 bases, with 24 bases between. The CDR3 DNA is TGTGCCAGCAGGGCCTCAGGCCGGGACCGCGCCGGGACCCAGTACTTC. Encoded protein: CASRASGRDRAGTQYF.

There are a few counts of this clonotype. This chain uses TRBV7-2 with TRBJ2-5; D is perhaps TRBD1 (7 bases). Germline V gene data show CDR1 as SGHTA and CDR2 as FQGNSA. The V gene lost 1 base and the J gene lost 5 bases, with 11 bases spanning the gap. This CDR3 is built from 14 residues. For the CDR3, the DNA is TGTGCCAGCAGCTTAGACGCAGGGGGGGAGACCCAGTACTTC. Translating gives CASSLDAGGETQYF.

There are a few counts of this clonotype. The CDR3 DNA is TGTGCCACCAGCAGAGATGGTAGCGGGAGAGGACAAGAGACCCAGTACTTC. Its protein is CATSRDGSGRGQETQYF. V usage is TRBV15 and J usage is TRBJ2-5; 9 nucleotides match TRBD2. Germline V gene sequence: CDR1 LNHNV, CDR2 YYDKDF (reference sequence). Losses at the gene ends were 0 bases for V and 2 bases for J; bases not matched to a gene: 7. There are 17 residues in the CDR3.

This clonotype was seen a few times. The DNA for the CDR3 is TGTGCCAGCAGCCCCCGACGAGGGCGACCCGAGGATGAGCAGTTCTTC. As protein: CASSPRRGRPEDEQFF. V usage is TRBV7-2 and J usage is TRBJ2-1; D perhaps matches TRBD2 (5 bases). The CDR3 covers 16 residues. The V end was cut by 5 bases, the J end by 8 bases, with 22 bases between. CDR1 is SGHTA and CDR2 is FQGNSA in the germline V gene.

This rearrangement joins TRBV18 to TRBJ1-1; D unresolved. Trimming took off 5 bases at V and 5 bases at J, with 18 bases between the two ends. CDR3 length equals 15 residues. The germline gives CDR1 KGHSH, CDR2 LQKENI. The CDR3 here is CASSSIPAAGTEAFF. In DNA, the CDR3 is TGTGCCAGCTCATCGATCCCGGCGGCGGGGACTGAAGCTTTCTTT.

This clonotype has only a few counts. This rearrangement joins TRBV7-2 to TRBJ1-6; the match to TRBD1 covers 7 bases. Germline V gene lookup returns CDR1 SGHTA and CDR2 FQGNSA. The CDR3 length is 15 residues. J lost 8 bases, V lost 5 bases, and 9 bases had no gene match. The CDR3 sequence: CASSLRQGIHSPLHF. For the CDR3, the DNA is TGTGCCAGCAGCCTCAGACAGGGCATACATTCACCCCTCCACTTT. The whole variable domain, remainder taken from reference TRBV7-2 and TRBJ1-6, is GAGVSQSPSNKVTEKGKDVELRCDPISGHTALYWYRQSLGQGLEFLIYFQGNSAPDKSGLPSDRFSAERTGGSVSTLTIQRTQQEDSAVYLCASSLRQGIHSPLHFGNGTRLTVT.

This clonotype was found once. The chain couples TRBV10-3 to TRBJ1-6, with D possibly being TRBD1 (5 bases). V gave up 10 bases and J gave up 13 bases, with 20 bases separating them. The CDR3 covers 13 residues. Germline assignment: CDR1 ENHRY and CDR2 SYGVKD. The CDR3 reads CANSPADNKPLHF. In DNA form, the CDR3 reads TGTGCCAACTCGCCAGCGGACAACAAGCCCCTCCACTTT.

This clonotype has only a few counts. This chain joins TRBV12-3 or TRBV12-4 and TRBJ1-6; D is uncertain. The CDR3 sequence is 15 residues long. V lost 6 bases and J 6 bases, leaving 15 bases between the germline ends. CDR3 in DNA: TGTGCCAGCAGCCCGACAACCTCCCCTAATTCACCCCTCCACTTT. It specifies CASSPTTSPNSPLHF.

Comments on this clonotype: A read error is possible here, since a much larger clone lies one base away. This chain links TRBV7-2 with TRBJ1-1; 7 positions match TRBD1. Unmatched junction bases numbered 7, after V lost 5 bases and J lost 4 bases. The CDR3 has 14 amino acids. CDR1 SGHTA and CDR2 FQGNSA come from the germline V gene. This CDR3 reads CASSPGTEITEAFF. The CDR3 DNA is TGTGCCAGCAGCCCAGGGACAGAGATCACTGAAGCTTTCTTT.

In its sample, this clonotype was seen once. The rearrangement links TRBV5-4 to TRBJ2-3, with 8 bases fitting TRBD1. CDR1 is SGHNT and CDR2 is YYREEE in the germline V gene (reference sequence). The CDR3 sequence is 12 residues long. The V gene end was trimmed by 5 bases and the J gene end by 10 bases; junction bases not matched to a gene: 6. The CDR3 bases are TGTGCCAGCAGGCGCGAGGGACAGGCGCAGTATTTT. Translated, it gives CASRREGQAQYF.

This clonotype was counted many times. The junction shows a germline mismatch at one end, possibly a read error. V usage is TRBV7-2 and J usage is TRBJ2-1, with a tentative D call TRBD1 (6 bases). CDR3 length: 18 residues. CDR1 SGHTA and CDR2 FQGNSA come from the germline V gene. Here the CDR3 reads CASSLALGNRVRNNEQFF. CDR3 coding DNA: TGCGCCAGCAGCTTAGCGTTGGGGAACAGGGTTCGGAACAATGAGCAGTTCTTC. Variable domain in full (rest from reference TRBV7-2 and TRBJ2-1): GAGVSQSPSNKVTEKGKDVELRCDPISGHTALYWYRQSLGQGLEFLIYFQGNSAPDKSGLPSDRFSAERTGGSVSTLTIQRTQQEDSAVYLCASSLALGNRVRNNEQFFGPGTRLTVL.

This clonotype was counted between two and nine times. The chain recombines TRBV7-9 with TRBJ2-6, with D tentatively TRBD1 (6 bases). Deletions cut 3 bases from V and 2 bases from J, with 14 bases between. This CDR3 has 17 amino acids. Germline CDR1 SEHNR, CDR2 FQNEAQ (reference sequence). CDR3 sequence: CASSFQQGAPGANVLTF. The CDR3 DNA follows: TGTGCCAGCAGCTTTCAACAGGGAGCGCCTGGGGCCAACGTCCTGACTTTC.

The gene calls are TRBV11-1 and TRBJ1-1; the D is unclear. This CDR3 has 15 amino acids. Germline V CDR1 and CDR2: SGHAT, FQDESV (reference sequence). Deletions cut 5 bases from V and 0 bases from J, with 13 bases between. The chain's CDR3 is CASSPRGLMNTEAFF. DNA of the CDR3: TGTGCCAGCAGCCCCCGCGGGCTCATGAACACTGAAGCTTTCTTT.

This chain's CDR3 is CASSPDNLNTEAFF. CDR3 DNA: TGTGCCAGCAGCCCCGACAACCTGAACACTGAAGCTTTCTTT. The chain carries TRBV7-2 and TRBJ1-1; D gene unclear. Trimming shortened V by 5 bases and J by 0 bases, and 10 bases separated the two germline ends. The CDR3 has 14 residues. Per the germline V gene, CDR1 is SGHTA and CDR2 is FQGNSA.

The rearrangement uses TRBV12-3 or TRBV12-4 and TRBJ2-5; D may match TRBD1 or TRBD2 (5 bases each). Trimming left V 6 bases short and J 4 bases short, with 18 bases between. CDR3 length: 15 amino acids. CDR3 in amino acids: CASRRAGTLGETQYF. In DNA form, the CDR3 reads TGTGCCAGCAGACGAGCCGGGACCCTGGGAGAGACCCAGTACTTC.

This clonotype has only a few counts. V gene TRBV7-2 combines with J gene TRBJ2-1; a weak D match, TRBD2 (5 bases). The V end lost 5 bases, the J end lost 7 bases, and 15 bases lay between the germline ends. The CDR3 contains 14 residues. Germline loops: CDR1 SGHTA, CDR2 FQGNSA. The CDR3 DNA reads TGTGCCAGCAGCCCCGGACTGGGCGTAAATGAGCAGTTCTTC. Translating gives CASSPGLGVNEQFF.

V is TRBV11-2 and J is TRBJ2-7; D is possibly TRBD2 (6 bases). V lost 2 bases and J lost 3, with 11 bases in between. Germline CDR1 and CDR2: SGHAT and FQNNGV. The CDR3 length is 14 residues. The CDR3 bases are TGTGCCAGCAGCTTAAGCGGGCAGTACTACGAGCAGTACTTC. This sequence encodes CASSLSGQYYEQYF.

This chain joins TRBV5-8 and TRBJ1-1; D is ambiguous. V lost 0 bases to trimming and J lost 3 bases, with 12 bases between them. This CDR3 comprises 15 residues. Germline V CDR1 and CDR2: SGHTS, YDEGEE. The CDR3 sequence is CASSLEEYPHTEAFF. CDR3 sequence (DNA): TGTGCCAGCAGCTTGGAGGAATACCCGCACACTGAAGCTTTCTTT.

The J gene is TRBJ1-1, the V gene TRBV12-5, with a tentative D call TRBD1 (5 bases). V lost 5 bases and J lost 5, with 9 bases in between. The CDR3 has 12 residues. Germline assignment: CDR1 LGHNT and CDR2 FRNRAP. The CDR3 spells CASGIDRTEAFF. CDR3 nucleotides: TGTGCTAGTGGTATCGACAGAACTGAAGCTTTCTTT. Full variable domain (missing parts from reference TRBV12-5 and TRBJ1-1): DARVTQTPRHKVTEMGQEVTMRCQPILGHNTVFWYRQTMMQGLELLAYFRNRAPLDDSGMPKDRFSAEMPDATLATLKIQPSEPRDSAVYFCASGIDRTEAFFGQGTRLTVV.

The chain employs TRBV2 and TRBJ2-7, with D maybe TRBD1 (6 bases). V lost 4 bases and J 1 base, leaving 11 bases between the germline ends. This CDR3 contains 14 residues. Germline CDR1 SNHLY, CDR2 FYNNEI. CDR3 region: CASSGNRVSYEQYF. Written as DNA, the CDR3 is TGTGCCAGCAGTGGGAACAGGGTTTCCTACGAGCAGTACTTC.